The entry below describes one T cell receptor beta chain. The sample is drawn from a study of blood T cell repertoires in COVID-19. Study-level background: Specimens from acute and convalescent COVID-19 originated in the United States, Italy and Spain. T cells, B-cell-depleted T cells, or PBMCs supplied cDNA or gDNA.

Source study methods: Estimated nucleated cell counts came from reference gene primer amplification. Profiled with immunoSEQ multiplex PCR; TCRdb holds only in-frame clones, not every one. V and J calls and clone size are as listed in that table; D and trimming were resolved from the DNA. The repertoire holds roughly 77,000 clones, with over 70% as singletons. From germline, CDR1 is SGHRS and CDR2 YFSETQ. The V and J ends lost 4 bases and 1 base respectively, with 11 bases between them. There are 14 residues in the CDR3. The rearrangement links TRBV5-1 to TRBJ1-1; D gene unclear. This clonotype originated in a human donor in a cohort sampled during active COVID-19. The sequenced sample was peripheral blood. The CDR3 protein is CASSVTVGNTEAFF. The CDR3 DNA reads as TGCGCCAGCAGCGTCACAGTGGGGAACACTGAAGCTTTCTTT.